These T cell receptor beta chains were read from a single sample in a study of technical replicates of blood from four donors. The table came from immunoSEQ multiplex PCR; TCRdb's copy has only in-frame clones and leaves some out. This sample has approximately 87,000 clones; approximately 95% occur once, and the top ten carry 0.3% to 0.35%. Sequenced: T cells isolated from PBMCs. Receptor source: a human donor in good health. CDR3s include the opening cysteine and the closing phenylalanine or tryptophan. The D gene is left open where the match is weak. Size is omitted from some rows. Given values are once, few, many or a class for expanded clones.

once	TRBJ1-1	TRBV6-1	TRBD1	CASSAPDRGLAEAFF	TGTGCCAGCAGTGCGCCTGACAGGGGTTTAGCTGAAGCTTTCTTT
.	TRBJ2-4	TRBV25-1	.	CASSEQGSKNIQYF	TGTGCCAGCAGTGAACAGGGATCTAAAAACATTCAGTACTTC
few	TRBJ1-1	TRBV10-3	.	CAVQWRNTEAFF	TGTGCCGTACAGTGGCGGAACACTGAAGCTTTCTTT
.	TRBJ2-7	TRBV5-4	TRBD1	CASSRPGQTYEQYF	TGTGCCAGCAGTAGACCGGGACAGACCTACGAGCAGTACTTC
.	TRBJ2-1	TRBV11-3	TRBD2	CASSLVVVGGRAGNEQFF	TGTGCCAGCAGCTTAGTCGTAGTCGGCGGGAGGGCCGGGAATGAGCAGTTCTTC
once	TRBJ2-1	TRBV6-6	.	CASSYIEVNEQFF	TGTGCCAGCAGTTACATCGAGGTTAATGAGCAGTTCTTC
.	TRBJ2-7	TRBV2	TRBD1	CASRDRVYEQYF	TGTGCCAGCCGGGACAGAGTATACGAGCAGTACTTC
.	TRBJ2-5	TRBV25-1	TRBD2	CASSVSGTSGDGETQYF	TGTGCCAGCAGTGTCTCAGGGACTAGCGGGGACGGGGAGACCCAGTACTTC
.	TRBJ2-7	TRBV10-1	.	CASKGWGRDYEQYF	TGCGCCAGCAAAGGCTGGGGCAGGGACTACGAGCAGTACTTC
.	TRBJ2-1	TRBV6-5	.	CASSYSTGNNNEQFF	TGTGCCAGCAGTTACTCCACAGGGAATAACAATGAGCAGTTCTTC
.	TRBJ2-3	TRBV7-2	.	CASSLPGSTDTQYF	TGTGCCAGCAGCTTACCAGGGAGCACAGATACGCAGTATTTT
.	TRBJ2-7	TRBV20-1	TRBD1	CSVDRGAQQYF	TGCAGCGTCGACAGGGGGGCGCAGCAGTACTTC
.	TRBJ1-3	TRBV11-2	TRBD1	CASSWWDRVSGNTIYF	TGTGCCAGCAGCTGGTGGGACAGGGTCTCCGGAAACACCATATATTTT
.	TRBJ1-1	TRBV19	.	CASSIGGAEAFF	TGTGCCAGTAGTATAGGAGGCGCTGAAGCTTTCTTT
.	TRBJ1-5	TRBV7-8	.	CASSLDRQVGSNQPQHF	TGTGCCAGCAGCTTAGACCGGCAGGTAGGCAGCAATCAGCCCCAGCATTTT
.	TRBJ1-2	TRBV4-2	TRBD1	CASSQALQGDYGYTF	TGTGCCAGCAGCCAAGCTCTACAGGGGGACTATGGCTACACCTTC
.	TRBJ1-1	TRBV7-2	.	CASSFSRDYPEKAFF	TGTGCCAGCAGCTTTTCCCGGGATTATCCGGAAAAAGCTTTCTTT
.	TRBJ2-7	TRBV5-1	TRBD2	CASSVTSGTYEQYF	TGCGCCAGCAGCGTGACTAGCGGGACCTACGAGCAGTACTTC
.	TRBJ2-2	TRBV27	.	CASSRGSLNTGELFF	TGTGCCAGCAGTCGGGGGAGTTTGAACACCGGGGAGCTGTTTTTT
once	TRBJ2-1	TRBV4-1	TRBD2	CASSQDPGLASEQFF	TGCGCCAGCAGCCAAGACCCAGGACTAGCGAGTGAGCAGTTCTTC
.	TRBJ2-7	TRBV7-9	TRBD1	CASSLGTGWSVEQYF	TGTGCCAGCAGCTTAGGGACAGGCTGGTCAGTGGAGCAGTACTTC
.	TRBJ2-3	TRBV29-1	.	CSVEEASQYF	TGCAGCGTTGAGGAGGCTTCGCAGTATTTT
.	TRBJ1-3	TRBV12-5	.	CASGWGDGNTIYF	TGTGCTAGTGGCTGGGGGGACGGAAACACCATATATTTT
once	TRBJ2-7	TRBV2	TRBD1	CASGLTGGDEQYF	TGTGCCAGCGGCCTAACAGGGGGCGACGAGCAGTACTTC
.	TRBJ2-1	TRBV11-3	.	CASSPYYGTKAMGNEQFF	TGTGCCAGCAGCCCTTATTATGGTACTAAAGCAATGGGCAATGAGCAGTTCTTC
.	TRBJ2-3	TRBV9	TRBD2	CASSVVAGGPVDTQYF	TGTGCCAGCAGCGTAGTTGCGGGAGGGCCGGTAGATACGCAGTATTTT